Below are 21 T cell receptor beta chains sequenced from a single sample in a study of T cell repertoires in cytomegalovirus infection. The antigens of these receptors remain unknown. TCRdb called the reads again in MiXCR, with one record for every CDR3 protein. The sample includes about a million distinct CDR3 sequences, 31% of them seen just once. Sample: cultured CD8+ T cells from PBMCs, taken from culture after CMV antigen stimulation. Receptors originate from a human donor in good health (CMV status not recorded). Some clones in this sample may be carry-over from other donors' samples.

The V gene is TRBV3-1, the J gene TRBJ2-5, with a possible D match to TRBD2 (5 bases). The germline V gene encodes CDR1 LGHDT and CDR2 YNNKEL (reference sequence). Trimming removed 2 bases from V and 5 bases from J, with 9 bases in between. This CDR3 spans 13 amino acids. This CDR3 is CASSQRPGETQYF. CDR3 DNA: TGTGCCAGCAGCCAACGGCCGGGGGAGACCCAGTACTTC.

Turning to this clonotype: A junction boundary mismatches the germline segment, possibly from a read error. The chain employs TRBV4-3 and TRBJ2-3, with 7 bases lining up with TRBD2. The CDR3 is 15 residues long. Looked up from germline, CDR1 is LGHNA and CDR2 is YSLEER. In nucleotides, the CDR3 is TGCGCCAGCAGCCAAAAAAAGGGCGGGGGAGATATGCAGTATTTT. Its protein product is CASSQKKGGGDMQYF.

The V call is TRBV7-9, the J call TRBJ1-1, with 7 bases matching TRBD1. Unmatched junction bases numbered 7, after V lost 5 bases and J lost 1 base. In germline, CDR1 is SEHNR, CDR2 FQNEAQ (reference sequence). The CDR3 is 15 residues long. CDR3 residues: CASSGRQGTNTEAFF. CDR3 DNA sequence: TGTGCCAGCAGCGGAAGACAGGGTACGAACACTGAAGCTTTCTTT. Full variable domain (rest looked up from reference TRBV7-9 and TRBJ1-1): DTGVSQNPRHKITKRGQNVTFRCDPISEHNRLYWYRQTLGQGPEFLTYFQNEAQLEKSRLLSDRFSAERPKGSFSTLEIQRTEQGDSAMYLCASSGRQGTNTEAFFGQGTRLTVV.

This clonotype was seen only a few times. The J gene is TRBJ1-5, the V gene TRBV4-1; D call uncertain. Deletions cut 1 base from V and 6 bases from J, with 10 bases between. Germline V gives CDR1 MGHRA, CDR2 YSYEKL. The CDR3 has 14 amino acids. CDR3 sequence (DNA): TGCGCCAGCAGCCAAGGCCCTAGGATTCAGCCCCAGCATTTT. The encoded protein is CASSQGPRIQPQHF.

This clonotype was found once. The gene calls are TRBV6-2 or TRBV6-3 and TRBJ2-1; 9 bases align to TRBD2. The CDR3 has 15 residues. V lost 8 bases, J lost 3 bases, and 8 bases stayed unmatched. Germline CDR1 reads MNHEY; CDR2 reads SVGEGT. CDR3 loop: CASLIAGDLYNEQFF. As DNA, the CDR3 is TGTGCCAGCCTCATAGCGGGGGACCTCTACAATGAGCAGTTCTTC.

Many counts were recorded for this clonotype. A junction boundary mismatches the germline segment, possibly from a read error. The chain combines TRBV4-1 with TRBJ2-7; 7 bases fit TRBD1. The CDR3 runs to 14 residues. Germline V lookup: CDR1 MGHRA, CDR2 YSYEKL. CDR3 coding DNA: TGTGCCAGCAGCTTGTCAGGGGGCTCCTACGAGCAGTACTTC. This translates into CASSLSGGSYEQYF.

This clonotype was seen a few times. This rearrangement joins TRBV4-1 to TRBJ2-1; no clear D gene. Germline lookup yields CDR1 MGHRA and CDR2 YSYEKL. The CDR3 is 14 amino acids. V was cut by 2 bases and J by 5 bases, with 10 bases left in between. CDR3 amino acids: CASSQSRADNEQFF. For the CDR3, the DNA is TGCGCCAGCAGCCAAAGCCGGGCCGACAATGAGCAGTTCTTC.

The V gene is TRBV27, the J gene TRBJ2-5; D possibly corresponds to TRBD2 (6 bases). The CDR3 is 16 amino acids. Per germline, CDR1 MNHEY and CDR2 SMNVEV (reference sequence). The V end lost 6 bases, the J end lost 5 bases, and 22 bases lay between the germline ends. The CDR3 spells CASSPFLWGDEETQYF. The CDR3, as DNA: TGTGCCAGCAGCCCCTTTTTATGGGGGGATGAGGAGACCCAGTACTTC.

Remarks on this clonotype: One base away lies a much larger clone, so this may be a sequencing read error. The rearrangement joins TRBV5-5 to TRBJ2-5, with 11 positions matching TRBD1. Unmatched junction bases numbered 2, after V lost 3 bases and J lost 1 base. The CDR3 covers 15 residues. CDR1 is SGHKS, CDR2 YYEKEE, per germline (reference sequence). The DNA of the CDR3 is TGTGCCAGCAGCTCCGGGACAGGGGGCCAAGAGACCCAGTACTTC. Amino acids: CASSSGTGGQETQYF.

The chain recombines TRBV4-1 with TRBJ2-3; D uncertain. This CDR3 has 16 amino acids. The germline V gene encodes CDR1 MGHRA and CDR2 YSYEKL. Trimming removed 0 bases at V and 4 bases at J, with 14 bases between. The DNA for the CDR3 is TGCGCCAGCAGCCAAGAGGAAGGGCGTTTTGCAGATACGCAGTATTTT. Protein: CASSQEEGRFADTQYF.

The chain couples TRBV6-1 to TRBJ1-5, with a weak D call TRBD1 (5 bases). V lost 2 bases and J lost 7, with 15 bases in between. There are 15 residues in the CDR3. CDR1 is MNHNS and CDR2 is SASEGT in the germline V gene. The CDR3 is CASSEPLAQGQPQHF. DNA for the CDR3: TGTGCCAGCAGTGAACCGCTTGCCCAGGGACAGCCCCAGCATTTT.

This clonotype was seen at least ten times. In DNA, the CDR3 is TGTGCCAGCAGCAGTAGGGATAGGCCAGCTCTAATCTATGGCTACACCTTC. This codes for CASSSRDRPALIYGYTF. V and J are TRBV7-9 and TRBJ1-2; no clear D gene. This CDR3 contains 17 residues. CDR1 and CDR2 from the germline V gene are SEHNR and FQNEAQ (reference sequence). V was pared by 5 bases and J by 4 bases, with 23 bases between.

The V gene is TRBV7-6, the J gene TRBJ2-3; the match to TRBD2 covers 11 bases. The length of the CDR3 is 17 residues. CDR1 is SGHVS, CDR2 FNYEAQ, per germline. With V trimmed by 5 bases and J by 6 bases, 13 bases remained unmatched. Written as DNA, the CDR3 is TGTGCCAGCAGCATGGCTAGCGGGGGGTCCGATCGGGATACGCAGTATTTT. Its protein is CASSMASGGSDRDTQYF.

This sequence joins TRBV27 and TRBJ2-7; D is perhaps TRBD1 or TRBD2 (5 bases each). The germline V gene has CDR1 MNHEY and CDR2 SMNVEV (reference sequence). This CDR3 is 15 amino acids long. V lost 1 base and J lost 3, with 13 bases in between. CDR3 region: CASSLYGTTLYEQYF. The CDR3, as DNA: TGTGCCAGCAGTTTATACGGGACGACCCTCTACGAGCAGTACTTC.

This clonotype was detected a few times. The chain carries TRBV6-5 and TRBJ2-1, with a weak D call TRBD2 (5 bases). This CDR3 has 13 residues. Looked up from germline, CDR1 is MNHEY and CDR2 is SVGAGI. Trimming stripped 10 bases from V and 0 bases from J, with 10 bases between. CDR3 protein: CATGGRSYNEQFF. In DNA form, the CDR3 reads TGTGCCACCGGCGGGCGCTCCTACAATGAGCAGTTCTTC.

This clonotype appeared many times. This rearrangement joins TRBV2 to TRBJ2-1, with 9 bases that match TRBD1. CDR3 size: 15 residues. Unmatched junction bases numbered 12, after V lost 8 bases and J lost 7 bases. The germline CDR1 and CDR2 sequences are SNHLY and FYNNEI. This CDR3 is CASPSRTGVANEQFF. CDR3 in DNA: TGTGCCAGCCCCTCAAGGACAGGGGTCGCGAATGAGCAGTTCTTC.

This clonotype has more than one count but fewer than ten. The DNA of the CDR3 is TGTGCCAGCAGTTCCCCGGGACAGGGGAGGCACGAGCAGTACTTC. Its translation: CASSSPGQGRHEQYF. The chain carries TRBV12-3 or TRBV12-4 and TRBJ2-7; TRBD1 matches at 10 bases. The CDR3 runs 15 residues. J lost 5 bases, V lost 4 bases, and 8 bases had no gene match.

The genes are TRBV27 and TRBJ1-2; tentative D call: TRBD1 (5 bases). In germline, CDR1 is MNHEY, CDR2 SMNVEV (reference sequence). Deletions cut 6 bases from V and 2 bases from J, with 7 bases between. The CDR3 is made up of 12 amino acids. The CDR3 nucleotides read TGTGCCAGCAGGAGGGACAACTATGGCTACACCTTC. It is translated as CASRRDNYGYTF.

The rearrangement joins TRBV6-5 to TRBJ1-1; 7 bases match TRBD1. This CDR3 contains 13 residues. Losses at the gene ends were 6 bases for V and 4 bases for J; bases not matched to a gene: 5. CDR1 MNHEY and CDR2 SVGAGI come from the germline V gene. The CDR3 DNA is TGTGCCAGCAGAGTAGCAGGGGGCACTGAAGCTTTCTTT. This codes for CASRVAGGTEAFF.

This clonotype showed up just a few times. CDR3 sequence reads: CASRPTGQPYNEQFF. In nucleotides, the CDR3 is TGTGCCAGCAGGCCAACGGGACAGCCCTACAATGAGCAGTTCTTC. V usage is TRBV7-9 and J usage is TRBJ2-1; TRBD1 aligns across 7 bases. The J segment lost 2 bases and the V segment lost 6 bases, leaving 7 bases of the junction unmatched. The germline V gene has CDR1 SEHNR and CDR2 FQNEAQ (reference sequence). The CDR3 loop spans 15 amino acids.

This clonotype was observed a few times. This chain uses TRBV4-2 with TRBJ1-2; 8 bases match TRBD1. CDR3 size: 17 residues. V trimming: 2 bases; J trimming: 1 base; junction bases outside the gene matches: 9. From germline, CDR1 is LGHNA and CDR2 YNFKEQ. The CDR3 DNA is TGTGCCAGCAGCCAACGTTCCGGACAGGGAAATAACTATGGCTACACCTTC. Protein product: CASSQRSGQGNNYGYTF.